The source of this TCR beta chain is a study of blood T cell repertoires in COVID-19. Study processing details: Quantification of nucleated cells was approximated via reference gene primer amplification. The data were produced by immunoSEQ multiplex PCR, yet TCRdb's version contains in-frame clones alone and is incomplete. Clone size and V and J calls were adopted from that table, with D and trimming inferred from the DNA. Among some 110,000 clones, roughly 88% were seen once, and the ten largest hold 0.65% to 0.9%. Sequences were obtained from peripheral blood. The sequence derives from a woman in her 70s with acute or convalescent COVID-19.

CDR3 sequence reads: CATSDGLDNSPLHF. The DNA for the CDR3 is TGTGCCACCAGTGACGGTCTGGATAATTCACCCCTCCACTTT. The chain has TRBV24-1 and TRBJ1-6; D unclear. Trimming removed 4 bases at V and 5 bases at J, with 8 bases between. Germline CDR1 and CDR2: KGHDR and SFDVKD. This CDR3 spans 14 amino acids.